The entry below gives a single T cell receptor (beta chain) sequence along with its context. A second PCR of roughly 7 to 11 cycles used a sample-barcoded 5' primer and a J-beta primer mix. Each CDR3 protein is one row after TCRdb ran MiXCR on the 5' RACE reads. The table records some 700,000 distinct CDR3 sequences, about 24% of them present only once. J gave up 6 bases and V 10 bases, and 14 bases lay outside the gene matches. CDR3 length: 15 amino acids. The germline CDR1 and CDR2 sequences are SGHAT and FQNNGV. This record comes from a study of blood T cells in healthy people across ages. The rearrangement links TRBV11-2 to TRBJ2-2, with 7 bases that match TRBD2. The specimen sequenced was blood. This TCR was recovered from a man between 70 and 80 years old in good health. The CDR3 region has the DNA TGTGCCACTCGTACCGCTCGGGGGGTCGCCGGGGAGCTGTTTTTT. Translation gives CATRTARGVAGELFF.